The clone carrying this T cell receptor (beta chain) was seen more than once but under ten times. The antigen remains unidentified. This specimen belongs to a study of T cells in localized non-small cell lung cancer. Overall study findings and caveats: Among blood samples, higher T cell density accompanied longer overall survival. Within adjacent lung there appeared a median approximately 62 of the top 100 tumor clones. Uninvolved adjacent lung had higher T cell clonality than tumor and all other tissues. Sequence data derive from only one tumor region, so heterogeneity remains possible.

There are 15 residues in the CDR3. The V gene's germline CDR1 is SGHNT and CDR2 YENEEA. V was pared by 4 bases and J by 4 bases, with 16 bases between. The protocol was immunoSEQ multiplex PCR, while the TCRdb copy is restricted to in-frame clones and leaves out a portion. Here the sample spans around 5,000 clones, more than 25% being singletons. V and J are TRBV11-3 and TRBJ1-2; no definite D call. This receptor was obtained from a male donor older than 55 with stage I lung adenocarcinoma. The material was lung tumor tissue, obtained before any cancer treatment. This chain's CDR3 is CASSSINKRSYGYTF. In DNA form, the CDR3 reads TGTGCCAGCAGCTCCATAAATAAGAGGAGCTATGGCTACACCTTC.